Detailed here is one TCR beta chain. The data stem from a study of blood T cell repertoires in COVID-19. Study at large: Material from acute and convalescent COVID-19 was sourced from the United States, Italy and Spain. T cells, B-cell-depleted T cells, or PBMCs supplied cDNA or gDNA.

As handled by the study authors: By means of reference gene primer amplification, nucleated cell counts were estimated. This table comes from immunoSEQ multiplex PCR, and its TCRdb copy is limited to in-frame clones, with some not included. V, J and clone size are those of that table, while D and trimming were read from the DNA. Altogether around 37,000 clones are present, approximately 90% being singletons, with the ten largest covering 20%. The origin of this receptor is a man between 60 and 75 years old with acute or convalescent COVID-19. The sample consisted of peripheral blood.

The CDR3 DNA reads as TGCGCCAGCAGCCCCGTAGCGGGAAGCACAGATACGCAGTATTTT. As protein: CASSPVAGSTDTQYF. The gene calls are TRBV5-1 and TRBJ2-3; 8 bases align to TRBD2. This CDR3 spans 15 amino acids. Germline V gene data show CDR1 as SGHRS and CDR2 as YFSETQ. V lost 4 bases, J lost 0 bases, and 4 bases stayed unmatched.